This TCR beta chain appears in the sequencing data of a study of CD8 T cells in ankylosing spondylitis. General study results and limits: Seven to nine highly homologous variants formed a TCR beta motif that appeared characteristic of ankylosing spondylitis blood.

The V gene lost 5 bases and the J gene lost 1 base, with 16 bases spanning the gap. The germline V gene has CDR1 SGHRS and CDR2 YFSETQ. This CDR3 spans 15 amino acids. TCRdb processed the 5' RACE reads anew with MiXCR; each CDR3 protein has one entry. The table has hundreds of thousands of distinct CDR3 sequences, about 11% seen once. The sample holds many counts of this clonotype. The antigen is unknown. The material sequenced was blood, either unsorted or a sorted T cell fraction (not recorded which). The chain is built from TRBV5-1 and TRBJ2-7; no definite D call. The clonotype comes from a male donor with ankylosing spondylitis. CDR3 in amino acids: CASRTDGSVSYEQYF. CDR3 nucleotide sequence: TGCGCCAGCAGGACGGACGGTTCGGTTTCCTACGAGCAGTACTTC.